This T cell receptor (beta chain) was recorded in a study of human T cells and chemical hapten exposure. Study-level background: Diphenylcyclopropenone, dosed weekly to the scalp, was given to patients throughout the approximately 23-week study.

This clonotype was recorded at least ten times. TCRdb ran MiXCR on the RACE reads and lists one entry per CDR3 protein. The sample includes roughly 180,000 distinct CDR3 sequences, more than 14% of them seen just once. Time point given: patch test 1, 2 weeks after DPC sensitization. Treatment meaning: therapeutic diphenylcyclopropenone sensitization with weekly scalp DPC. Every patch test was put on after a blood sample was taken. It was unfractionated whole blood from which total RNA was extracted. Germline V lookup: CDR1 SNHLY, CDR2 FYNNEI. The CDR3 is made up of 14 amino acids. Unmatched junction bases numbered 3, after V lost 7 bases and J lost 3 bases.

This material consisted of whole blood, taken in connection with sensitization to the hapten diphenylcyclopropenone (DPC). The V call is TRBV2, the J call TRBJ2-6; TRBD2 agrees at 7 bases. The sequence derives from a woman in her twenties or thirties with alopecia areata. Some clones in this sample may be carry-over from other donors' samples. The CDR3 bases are TGTGCCAGCACCTGGACTAGTGGGGCCAACGTCCTGACTTTC. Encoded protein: CASTWTSGANVLTF.